Here is one TCR beta chain with its context. The source of the sample is a study of blood T cell repertoires in COVID-19. Data came from immunoSEQ multiplex PCR; TCRdb stores just in-frame clones and leaves some out. The sample has over 30,000 clones, 83% seen once; the top ten hold 3% to 4%. This CDR3 has 15 amino acids. J is TRBJ2-3 and V is TRBV21-1; no DNA check was done on the table's D call, TRBD2. TRBV21-1 is recorded as a pseudogene. The sequenced sample was peripheral blood. The clonotype was recovered from a man in his fifties or sixties with acute or convalescent COVID-19. Written as DNA, the CDR3 is TGTGCCAGCAGCAGTAGGACTAGCGGCACAGATACGCAGTATTTT. It is translated as CASSSRTSGTDTQYF.